This paragraph covers one T cell receptor beta chain sequence. TCRdb's copy holds only in-frame clones and misses some; the assay was immunoSEQ multiplex PCR. The table lists 20,000 to 25,000 clones, around 90% of them singletons. The data originate from a study of T cell changes during pregnancy in multiple sclerosis. V lost 3 bases and J lost 2; bases outside the gene matches: 3. This CDR3 has 13 amino acids. CDR1 and CDR2 from the germline V gene are GTSNPN and SVGIG (reference sequence). This sample comprised CD4+ T cells from peripheral blood mononuclear cells, obtained in the third trimester of pregnancy. The chain couples TRBV30 to TRBJ1-2; TRBD1 aligns across 7 bases. The receptor comes from a female donor with multiple sclerosis, enrolled in a pregnancy study. The DNA for the CDR3 is TGTGCCTGGAGCAAGGGGGCGAACTATGGCTACACCTTC. This codes for CAWSKGANYGYTF.